This is a list of T cell receptor beta chains from one sample in a study of cytomegalovirus exposure and HLA in healthy donors. Here immunoSEQ multiplex PCR was the method, and the copy in TCRdb shows in-frame clones only, minus some. This table holds around 140,000 clones, 87% found once. The specimen sequenced was PBMCs. These receptor sequences come from a woman in her thirties in good health and CMV-seronegative. The CDR3 runs from the conserved cysteine through the conserved F or W. The D gene is left open where the match is weak. The listing skips clone size in some rows; elsewhere it reads once, few, many or a size class.

>TRBJ2-7|TRBV29-1|TRBD2|.
TGCAGCGTTGTCACTAGCGGGGGGCCTAGATACGAGCAGTACTTC
CSVVTSGGPRYEQYF
>TRBJ2-7|TRBV28|.|.
TGTGCCAGCAGTAAGGAAGCAGGGAATTCCTACGAGCAGTACTTC
CASSKEAGNSYEQYF
>TRBJ2-7|TRBV7-8|TRBD2|.
TGTGCCAGCAGCCCTATAGCGGGGGGTGAGCAGTACTTC
CASSPIAGGEQYF
>TRBJ2-2|TRBV5-1|TRBD1|.
TGCGCCAGCAGTGTAACGGGACAGCTGAACACCGGGGAGCTGTTTTTT
CASSVTGQLNTGELFF
>TRBJ2-7|TRBV7-2|.|.
TGTGCCAGCAGCTTATACTACGAGCAGTACTTC
CASSLYYEQYF
>TRBJ2-7|TRBV5-6|.|.
TGTGCCAGCAGCCTCTGGGCGTCTGCCTACGAGCAGTACTTC
CASSLWASAYEQYF
>TRBJ2-1|TRBV13|TRBD2|.
TGTGCCAGCAGCTCGACTAGCGGGAGTAGAATAAATGAGCAGTTCTTC
CASSSTSGSRINEQFF
>TRBJ2-7|TRBV18|.|.
TGTGCCAGCTCACCACCCGGCTCCTACGAGCAGTACTTC
CASSPPGSYEQYF
>TRBJ1-1|TRBV5-1|TRBD1|once
TGCGCCAGCAGCCCAGGGGGTTACACTGAAGCTTTCTTT
CASSPGGYTEAFF
>TRBJ2-6|TRBV2|.|.
TGTGCCAGCTCTCGGGTCAACTCTCCTGGGGCCAACGTCCTGACTTTC
CASSRVNSPGANVLTF
>TRBJ2-7|TRBV7-7|TRBD2|.
TGTGCCAGCAGCGAAGGGAGGGGCCTCGGGTACGAGCAGTACTTC
CASSEGRGLGYEQYF
>TRBJ2-7|TRBV7-2|TRBD2|.
TGTGCCAGCAGCTTCCTGGGACTAGGGTTCGAGCAGTACTTC
CASSFLGLGFEQYF
>TRBJ1-1|TRBV6-1|TRBD1|.
TGTGCCAGCAGTGAAGGGACAGGAATGAACACTGAAGCTTTCTTT
CASSEGTGMNTEAFF
>TRBJ2-1|TRBV2|TRBD2|.
TGTGCCAGCAGTGTTGGCGGGAGGGGAGTAGTCGAGCAGTTCTTC
CASSVGGRGVVEQFF
>TRBJ1-6|TRBV7-8|TRBD1|.
TGTGCCAGCAGCTCCGGGACAGGGGGACCTCGAAATTCACCCCTCCACTTT
CASSSGTGGPRNSPLHF
>TRBJ2-7|TRBV2|.|.
TGTGCCAGCAGTGTAGGGCCAGGGGCCCTCTACGAGCAGTACTTC
CASSVGPGALYEQYF
>TRBJ1-5|TRBV28|TRBD1|.
TGTGCCAGCAGGGCCGGGACAGGCAACAATCAGCCCCAGCATTTT
CASRAGTGNNQPQHF
>TRBJ2-5|TRBV5-1|.|once
TGCGCCAGCAGCTTCTCCCAGGGTAGCTTGGTGCAAGAGACCCAGTACTTC
CASSFSQGSLVQETQYF
>TRBJ1-5|TRBV28|TRBD1|.
TGTGCCAGCAGTGCTTCGTGGACAGGGGGCTTTGGACAGCATTTT
CASSASWTGGFGQHF
>TRBJ1-4|TRBV6-1|TRBD1|many
TGTGCCAGCAGGCTAGGGGACAGACTTAATGAAAAACTGTTTTTT
CASRLGDRLNEKLFF
>TRBJ2-7|TRBV7-9|.|.
TGTGCCAGCAGCCCCCCCCTGGGAGTCCCCTACGAGCAGTACTTC
CASSPPLGVPYEQYF
>TRBJ1-4|TRBV9|TRBD1|.
TGTGCCAGCAGCGCAGAGCAGGGGGCGGATGAAAAACTGTTTTTT
CASSAEQGADEKLFF
>TRBJ1-3|TRBV19|.|.
TGTGCCAGTAGTATAATGGCGGGGATGCCTGGAAACACCATATATTTT
CASSIMAGMPGNTIYF
>TRBJ2-7|TRBV4-3|TRBD2|.
TGCACCAGCAGCCAAGTCATTGTGGCGGGAGATAACGCCTACGAGCAGTACTTC
CTSSQVIVAGDNAYEQYF
>TRBJ2-7|TRBV6-5|.|.
TGTGCCAGCAGTTACTTAGCAGGGCAATACGAGCAGTACTTC
CASSYLAGQYEQYF
>TRBJ2-2|TRBV4-1|.|.
TGCGCCAGCAGCCAAGCGTCGCTAACCACCGGGGAGCTGTTTTTT
CASSQASLTTGELFF
>TRBJ2-3|TRBV15|TRBD2|.
TGTGCCACCAGCAGAGAAGCGGGGGGGCCAGATACGCAGTATTTT
CATSREAGGPDTQYF
>TRBJ1-6|TRBV28|.|once
TGTGCCAGCAGTTTTAGGGCAGGGGAAATCTATAATTCACCCCTCCACTTT
CASSFRAGEIYNSPLHF
>TRBJ1-1|TRBV28|.|.
TGTGCCAGCAGTCCTTATGAGGGTTGGGGTTTTAACACTGAAGCTTTCTTT
CASSPYEGWGFNTEAFF
>TRBJ1-1|TRBV9|TRBD1|.
TGTGCCAGCAGCGGAGACAGGGGTGCGGATGAAGCTTTCTTT
CASSGDRGADEAFF
>TRBJ1-2|TRBV4-3|.|.
TGCGCCAGCAGCCAGCTAATTAGGACACCCGGGCTATATGGCTACACCTTC
CASSQLIRTPGLYGYTF
>TRBJ2-1|TRBV28|.|.
TGTGCCAGCAGTTTCCGAGCGGGTCTTAGTGAGCAGTTCTTC
CASSFRAGLSEQFF
>TRBJ2-1|TRBV27|TRBD2|.
TGTGCCAGCAGTGTGACTAGCCTGAGCTCCTACAATGAGCAGTTCTTC
CASSVTSLSSYNEQFF
>TRBJ1-4|TRBV7-2|.|.
TGTGCCAGCAGCTCGTTTTGGGGGGGCGCCGTAGAAAAACTGTTTTTT
CASSSFWGGAVEKLFF
>TRBJ1-6|TRBV27|TRBD1|.
TGTGCCAGCAGCGACAGGGGGACAGGGGGGGGCTCACCCCTCCACTTT
CASSDRGTGGGSPLHF
>TRBJ2-7|TRBV30|TRBD1|few
TGTGCCTGGGGACAGGAGACCTACGAGCAGTACTTC
CAWGQETYEQYF
>TRBJ2-5|TRBV6-5|.|.
TGTGCCAGCAGCCCAGTTAGGGGGTCCAAAGAGACCCAGTACTTC
CASSPVRGSKETQYF
>TRBJ1-2|TRBV6-5|.|.
TGTGCCAGCAGTTACTCGGCGACAGGACACTATGGCTACACCTTC
CASSYSATGHYGYTF